This T cell receptor (beta chain) was retrieved from a study of T cells in Graves' hyperthyroidism and ophthalmopathy. RNA transcripts served as the template for amplifying TCR beta CDR3 regions. A first-round RT-PCR of the TCR CDR3 used the HTBI primer set. MiXCR was run by TCRdb on the multiplex PCR reads, yielding one entry per CDR3 protein. The sample contains over 400,000 distinct CDR3 sequences, about 15% of which appear only once. The germline CDR1 and CDR2 sequences are ENHRY and SYGVKD. The CDR3 extends over 15 amino acids. V was pared by 3 bases and J by 4 bases, with 13 bases between. Thyroid ultrasound and orbital computed tomography, with clinical symptoms and serum thyroxine and TRAb, informed diagnoses.

What was sequenced was blood. The chain is built from TRBV10-3 and TRBJ1-5; D is undetermined. The sequence derives from a man aged 18 to 29 with Graves' ophthalmopathy. In DNA form, the CDR3 reads TGTGCCATCAGTGACCCCTCTTCGGGGAATCAGCCCCAGCATTTT. This sequence encodes CAISDPSSGNQPQHF.